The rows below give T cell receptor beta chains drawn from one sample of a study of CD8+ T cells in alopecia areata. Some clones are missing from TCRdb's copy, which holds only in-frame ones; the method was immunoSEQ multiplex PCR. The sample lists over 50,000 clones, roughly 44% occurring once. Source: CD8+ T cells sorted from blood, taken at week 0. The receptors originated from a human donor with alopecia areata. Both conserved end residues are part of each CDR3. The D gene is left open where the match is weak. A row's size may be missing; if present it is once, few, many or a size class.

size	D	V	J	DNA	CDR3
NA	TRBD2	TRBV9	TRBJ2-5	TGTGCCAGCAGTACGAGCGGGAGAAGGGTGGAGACCCAGTACTTC	CASSTSGRRVETQYF
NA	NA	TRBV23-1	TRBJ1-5	TGCGCCAGCAGTCAATTAATGGTAAACAATCAGCCCCAGCATTTT	CASSQLMVNNQPQHF
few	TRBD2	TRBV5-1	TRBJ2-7	TGCGCCAGCAGCTTGGTCGCTAGCGGGAGTGGCGAGCAGTACTTC	CASSLVASGSGEQYF
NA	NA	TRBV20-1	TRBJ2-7	TGCAGTGCACCCCAGGGCTACGAGCAGTACTTC	CSAPQGYEQYF
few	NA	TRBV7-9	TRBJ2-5	TGTGCCAGCGGGGCGGGCCAAGAGACCCAGTACTTC	CASGAGQETQYF
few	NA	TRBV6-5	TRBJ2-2	TGTGCCAGCAGTTACTCCGGGACTCTCACCGGGGAGCTGTTTTTT	CASSYSGTLTGELFF
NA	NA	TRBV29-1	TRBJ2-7	TGCAGCGTTGAAACAGGGACCGCCTACGAGCAGTACTTC	CSVETGTAYEQYF
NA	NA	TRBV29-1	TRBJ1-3	TGCAGCGTTGTGGAGGGCTCTGGAAACACCATATATTTT	CSVVEGSGNTIYF
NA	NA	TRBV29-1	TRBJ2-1	TGCAGCGTTGATCTGTTAGGGGACAATGAGCAGTTCTTC	CSVDLLGDNEQFF
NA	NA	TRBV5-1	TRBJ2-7	TGCGCCAGCAGCTTGCAGGGTTCGCCCTACGAGCAGTACTTC	CASSLQGSPYEQYF
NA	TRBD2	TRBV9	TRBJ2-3	TGTGCCAGCAGCGTAGGATCAGCGGGACGATCCGATACGCAGTATTTT	CASSVGSAGRSDTQYF
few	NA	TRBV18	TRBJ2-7	TGTGCCAGCTCACACGAACAGGGAGAGCAGTACTTC	CASSHEQGEQYF
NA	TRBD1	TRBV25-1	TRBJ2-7	TGTGCCAGCACCCCAGGGGGCGCCGAGCAGTACTTC	CASTPGGAEQYF
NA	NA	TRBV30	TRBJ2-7	TGTGCCTGGAGTGTATTGGGATGGCACGAGCAGTACTTC	CAWSVLGWHEQYF
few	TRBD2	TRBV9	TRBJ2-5	TGTGCCAGCAGCGTAGGATACGGGGGGGAGACCCAGTACTTC	CASSVGYGGETQYF
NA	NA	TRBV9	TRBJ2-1	TGTGCCAGCGCCGGGGATGAGCAGTTCTTC	CASAGDEQFF
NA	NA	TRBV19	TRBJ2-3	TGTGCCACCCAAACAGGGAGGAGTGCGGTAGATACGCAGTATTTT	CATQTGRSAVDTQYF
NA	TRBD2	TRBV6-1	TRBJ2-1	TGTGCCAGCAGTGGAGAGCGGGAGCTGTTTGAGGATGAGCAGTTCTTC	CASSGERELFEDEQFF
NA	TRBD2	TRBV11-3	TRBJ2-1	TGTGCCAGCAGCTTTCTAGCGGGAGTAAACAATGAGCAGTTCTTC	CASSFLAGVNNEQFF
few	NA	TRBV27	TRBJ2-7	TGTGCCAGCAGTTCCGCGTTCGGTGCCGAGCAGTACTTC	CASSSAFGAEQYF
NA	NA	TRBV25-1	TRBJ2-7	TGTGCCAGCAGTTTCGGGGGTGAGCAGTACTTC	CASSFGGEQYF
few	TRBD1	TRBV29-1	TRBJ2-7	TGCAGCGTTACTCCGGGACAGGGACCCTACGAGCAGTACTTC	CSVTPGQGPYEQYF
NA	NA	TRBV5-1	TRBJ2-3	TGCGCCAGCAGCTTGAGCGCGGAGCGTTACACAGATACGCAGTATTTT	CASSLSAERYTDTQYF
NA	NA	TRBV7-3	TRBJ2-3	TGTGCCAGCAGCTTGTCCTCGGGGGCAGATACGCAGTATTTT	CASSLSSGADTQYF
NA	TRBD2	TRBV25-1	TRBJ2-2	TGTGCCAGCAGTGCCATAGCGGGAGTAGTCGGCGGGGAGCTGTTTTTT	CASSAIAGVVGGELFF
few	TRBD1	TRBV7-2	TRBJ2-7	TGTGCCAGCAGCAAGACAGGGGGCGGGTACGAGCAGTACTTC	CASSKTGGGYEQYF
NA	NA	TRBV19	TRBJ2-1	TGTGCCAGTAGTCCCGTCGGAGGGAACGAGCAGTTCTTC	CASSPVGGNEQFF
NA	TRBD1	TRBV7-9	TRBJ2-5	TGTGCCAGCAGTCCCCCCGGGACAGGGGGTGTAGAGACCCAGTACTTC	CASSPPGTGGVETQYF
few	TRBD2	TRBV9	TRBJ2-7	TGTGCCAGCAGCTCCAGACTAGCGGGAGAGCACGAGCAGTACTTC	CASSSRLAGEHEQYF